This T cell receptor (beta chain) emerged from a study of cytomegalovirus exposure and HLA in healthy donors. The PCR ran on 60 Vbeta and 13 Jbeta primers. Only in-frame clones appear in the TCRdb table, and some are missing; sequencing was by immunoSEQ multiplex PCR. Of under 150,000 clones in the sample, 65% to 85% were seen once. As concerns this clone: Its cognate antigen is unknown.

There are 15 residues in the CDR3. Germline values: CDR1 SGDLS, CDR2 YYNGEE. The V segment lost 4 bases and the J segment 2 bases; nucleotides outside the gene matches: 7. Study-wide results and caveats: In terms of immune exposure information, only CMV serostatus was available. Presence/absence comparisons presumed near-even sequencing depth among donors. A missense variant in DCLRE1C was later tied to TCR beta V- and J-gene trimming. Most CMV-associated TCR beta chains were later found to appear HLA-restricted.

The sequence was collected from a middle-aged woman in good health and CMV-seronegative. What was sequenced was PBMCs. V gene TRBV9 combines with J gene TRBJ2-3, with 7 positions matching TRBD2. CDR3 in amino acids: CASSQASGDTDTQYF. The CDR3 nucleotides are TGTGCCAGCAGCCAAGCTAGCGGCGACACAGATACGCAGTATTTT.